This T cell receptor (beta chain) was recovered during a study of Ad26.COV2.S vaccination and SARS-CoV-2 variants. As to treatment: roughly 20 received Ad26.COV2.S at low or high dose, single or two shots; about five received placebo; per-sample allocation not given. Following the first vaccine or placebo injection, samples were taken on day 63. Using immunoSEQ multiplex PCR, the repertoire was profiled, and TCRdb retains in-frame clones only, with some absent. The data contain about 500,000 clones, about nine tenths of them singletons. This CDR3 has 14 amino acids. Germline-derived CDR1 and CDR2 are SNHLY and FYNNEI.

This receptor was taken from a person aged 18-60 years who received the Ad26.COV2.S COVID-19 vaccine or a placebo. This rearrangement joins TRBV2 to TRBJ2-1; 10 bases are shared with TRBD1. The source was peripheral blood, collected in a trial of Ad26.COV2.S vaccine versus placebo. The CDR3 spells CGIRGDRGENEQFF. The CDR3 DNA reads as TGTGGCATCCGGGGGGACAGGGGAGAGAATGAGCAGTTCTTC.